These 30 T cell receptor beta chains share one sample of origin, sequenced in a study of vaccination and CD4 T cells after COVID-19. No antigen is known for these receptors. Sequence data for DNA of cultured CD4+ T cells were generated by the Oncomine TCR Beta short-read assay. TCRdb redid the calling of the PCR reads with MiXCR, one entry per CDR3 protein. The sample holds 7,600 or so distinct CDR3 sequences; less than 25% are singletons and the top ten take 20% to 25%. Treatment denoted: roughly 11-day PBMC culture with coronavirus spike peptide pools or control peptides (ViraFEST assay). This sample comprised CD4+ T cells from blood, cultured in vitro, obtained after SARS-CoV-2 vaccination. Receptors were obtained from a human donor who had recovered from COVID-19.

By its share, this clonotype is medium-sized. The chain has TRBV7-2 and TRBJ1-2, with 8 bases identical to TRBD1. Losses at the gene ends were 5 bases for V and 4 bases for J; bases not matched to a gene: 3. The CDR3 is 13 residues long. Germline values: CDR1 SGHTA, CDR2 FQGNSA. This chain's CDR3 is CASSPGQGYGYTF. The CDR3 DNA follows: TGTGCCAGCAGCCCTGGACAGGGCTATGGCTACACCTTC.

Judged by abundance, this clonotype is medium-sized. The V gene is TRBV20-1, the J gene TRBJ2-7; 9 nucleotides align to TRBD2. Germline V gives CDR1 DFQATT, CDR2 SNEGSKA (reference sequence). Trimming removed 2 bases from V and 5 bases from J; junction bases left unmatched: 13. This CDR3 is built from 16 residues. In nucleotides, the CDR3 is TGCAGTGCTAGAATGGTAGCGGGGGCCCCCGGGAACGAGCAGTACTTC. Translating it yields CSARMVAGAPGNEQYF.

In this sample, this clonotype turned up a few times. The chain combines TRBV29-1 with TRBJ2-5, with D maybe TRBD2 (7 bases). Trimming took off 4 bases at V and 4 bases at J, with 16 bases between the two ends. The CDR3 has 14 amino acids. Per the germline V gene, CDR1 is SQVTM and CDR2 is ANQGSEA. CDR3 sequence: CSVGGGAYGETQYF. The CDR3 nucleotides read TGCAGCGTTGGCGGGGGCGCCTATGGAGAGACCCAGTACTTC.

This clonotype has just a few counts. This chain joins TRBV6-1 and TRBJ1-3; 7 nucleotides line up with TRBD1. This CDR3 has 12 amino acids. Germline trimming cut 11 bases from V and 3 bases from J; bases unmatched to any gene: 4. From germline, CDR1 is MNHNS and CDR2 SASEGT. CDR3 residues: CAARGNGNTIYF. Here the CDR3 DNA reads TGTGCCGCCAGGGGGAATGGAAACACCATATATTTT.

In its sample, this clonotype ranks as medium-sized. The chain uses TRBV7-9 and TRBJ2-2; D unclear. This CDR3 region has 11 residues. Germline CDR1 is SEHNR and CDR2 is FQNEAQ (reference sequence). Trimming cost V 6 bases and J 5 bases, with 4 bases left between them. CDR3 amino acids: CASRLTGELFF. DNA for the CDR3: TGTGCCAGCAGGTTAACCGGGGAGCTGTTTTTT. Full variable domain (rest looked up from reference TRBV7-9 and TRBJ2-2): DTGVSQNPRHKITKRGQNVTFRCDPISEHNRLYWYRQTLGQGPEFLTYFQNEAQLEKSRLLSDRFSAERPKGSFSTLEIQRTEQGDSAMYLCASRLTGELFFGEGSRLTVL.

This rearrangement joins TRBV11-2 to TRBJ1-3; 7 bases line up with TRBD1. The junction had 7 bases not matched to a gene; V was cut back by 4 bases and J by 4 bases. This CDR3 has 15 residues. Germline CDR1 and CDR2: SGHAT and FQNNGV. The CDR3 sequence is CASSSDRVGGNTIYF. For the CDR3, the DNA is TGTGCCAGCAGCTCTGACAGGGTGGGGGGAAACACCATATATTTT.

In nucleotides, the CDR3 is TGCAGCGCTTGGACAGGGGGGTATCAGCCCCAGCATTTT. Its protein is CSAWTGGYQPQHF. V gene TRBV29-1 combines with J gene TRBJ1-5, with 10 bases identical to TRBD1. The CDR3 has 13 residues. The germline gives CDR1 SQVTM, CDR2 ANQGSEA. After removal of 7 bases from V and 5 bases from J, the junction contained 5 bases not matched to a gene.

This clonotype was observed a handful of times. V usage is TRBV5-8 and J usage is TRBJ2-7; D may be TRBD1 (5 bases). Per the germline V gene, CDR1 is SGHTS and CDR2 is YDEGEE. The CDR3 contains 11 residues. V was pared by 7 bases and J by 3 bases, with 8 bases between. As DNA, the CDR3 is TGTGCCAGCGGAAGGGGCTACGAGCAGTACTTC. It translates to CASGRGYEQYF.

This clonotype was observed a handful of times. The chain joins TRBV6-1 to TRBJ1-1, with 9 bases fitting TRBD1. This CDR3 contains 13 residues. Germline V gene lookup returns CDR1 MNHNS and CDR2 SASEGT. V shed 8 bases and J 5 bases; nucleotides not matched to a gene: 6. The DNA for the CDR3 is TGTGCCAGCGGAGACAGGGGGGTGACTGAAGCTTTCTTT. Protein sequence: CASGDRGVTEAFF.

The chain recombines TRBV2 with TRBJ2-5; 7 bases match TRBD2. The CDR3 totals 15 residues. Germline V CDR1 and CDR2: SNHLY, FYNNEI. V shed 5 bases, J shed 1 base, and the junction held 7 bases outside the gene matches. CDR3 sequence reads: CASSLFLAGQETQYF. The CDR3 DNA follows: TGTGCCAGCAGTCTATTCTTAGCGGGCCAAGAGACCCAGTACTTC.

This chain uses TRBV6-1 with TRBJ2-3; D assignment may be TRBD1 or TRBD2 (5 bases each). Germline CDR1 is MNHNS and CDR2 is SASEGT. CDR3 length: 14 residues. V was shortened by 8 bases and J by 2 bases, with 14 bases between the two germline ends. CDR3 sequence (DNA): TGTGCCAGCCTTCCGGGGCATGACACAGATACGCAGTATTTT. Translation: CASLPGHDTDTQYF.

This clonotype is medium-sized (0.01 to 0.1%). This rearrangement joins TRBV20-1 to TRBJ2-6; 7 positions agree with TRBD1. J was trimmed by 2 bases and V by 8 bases; bases with no gene match: 12. Germline CDR1 reads DFQATT; CDR2 reads SNEGSKA (reference sequence). The CDR3 loop spans 16 amino acids. CDR3 sequence: CSTNRGFMAGANVLTF. The DNA for the CDR3 is TGCAGTACCAACAGGGGCTTTATGGCTGGGGCCAACGTCCTGACTTTC.

This clonotype has a handful of counts. The chain employs TRBV2 and TRBJ2-5; D is uncertain. This CDR3 has 13 residues. CDR1 and CDR2 (germline): SNHLY, FYNNEI. Trimming removed 4 bases from V and 1 base from J, with 7 bases in between. CDR3 in DNA: TGTGCCAGCAGTGGCAGGTCCCAAGAGACCCAGTACTTC. The encoded protein is CASSGRSQETQYF.

The table lists this clonotype with a few counts. This CDR3 is CASSQGGKSYEQYF. The CDR3 region has the DNA TGTGCCAGCAGCCAGGGGGGAAAATCCTACGAGCAGTACTTC. The chain carries TRBV4-2 and TRBJ2-7; D is possibly TRBD2 (6 bases). V was cut by 3 bases and J by 1 base, with 10 bases left in between. This CDR3 region has 14 residues. Germline CDR1 and CDR2: LGHNA and YNFKEQ.

V gene TRBV4-3 combines with J gene TRBJ2-3; a possible D gene is TRBD2 (7 bases). Germline values: CDR1 LGHNA, CDR2 YSLEER. CDR3 length equals 17 residues. The V end lost 0 bases, the J end lost 9 bases, and 22 bases lay between the germline ends. CDR3 DNA: TGCGCCAGCAGCCAAGATCGGAGACTAGCAGGGGCCGGGACGCAGTATTTT. Translation gives CASSQDRRLAGAGTQYF.

The rearrangement joins TRBV11-2 to TRBJ2-7; D is unclear. The CDR3 has 12 residues. Per germline, CDR1 SGHAT and CDR2 FQNNGV. V lost 5 bases to trimming and J lost 4 bases, with 9 bases between them. CDR3 amino acids: CASSTGVYEQYF. CDR3 in DNA: TGTGCCAGCAGCACTGGGGTGTACGAGCAGTACTTC.

This clonotype occurred a few times. The CDR3 nucleotides read TGTGCCACCCCTCGGACAGGGTCTGTTACCGTCTACGAGCAGTACTTC. Amino acids: CATPRTGSVTVYEQYF. The chain couples TRBV27 to TRBJ2-7, with TRBD1 matching 8 bases. V gave up 10 bases and J gave up 3 bases; unmatched junction bases: 17. Germline CDR1 MNHEY, CDR2 SMNVEV (reference sequence). There are 16 residues in the CDR3.

V gene TRBV10-3 combines with J gene TRBJ1-1; no firm D call. Trimming removed 2 bases from V and 3 bases from J, with 10 bases in between. The CDR3 is 14 residues long. The V gene's germline CDR1 is ENHRY and CDR2 SYGVKD. The CDR3 sequence: CAISEKALDTEAFF. CDR3 sequence (DNA): TGTGCCATCAGTGAGAAGGCTTTGGACACTGAAGCTTTCTTT.

This clonotype was seen a few times. This sequence joins TRBV20-1 and TRBJ1-1; D perhaps matches TRBD1 (5 bases). Trimming shortened V by 0 bases and J by 0 bases, and 17 bases separated the two germline ends. The CDR3 loop spans 17 amino acids. Germline lookup yields CDR1 DFQATT and CDR2 SNEGSKA (reference sequence). CDR3 loop: CSARDKRAGVMNTEAFF. The CDR3 DNA reads TGCAGTGCTAGAGATAAGCGGGCGGGGGTTATGAACACTGAAGCTTTCTTT.

The CDR3 here is CASSLSGFGYTF. The CDR3 bases are TGTGCCAGCAGTTTGTCGGGGTTTGGCTACACCTTC. This chain connects TRBV28 to TRBJ1-2; no firm D call. The CDR3 has 12 amino acids. Germline lookup yields CDR1 MDHEN and CDR2 SYDVKM. V gave up 3 bases and J gave up 7 bases, with 9 bases separating them.

The rearrangement uses TRBV4-1 and TRBJ1-2, with D unresolved. This CDR3 has 16 residues. Germline V gives CDR1 MGHRA, CDR2 YSYEKL. The V end was cut by 3 bases, the J end by 8 bases, with 22 bases between. The CDR3 here is CASSQSPQSRAEGYTF. The CDR3 DNA reads as TGCGCCAGCAGCCAGAGCCCTCAATCCCGGGCCGAGGGCTACACCTTC.

By frequency in the sample, this clonotype is medium-sized. This sequence joins TRBV28 and TRBJ2-3; D is unclear. The CDR3 is 10 residues long. Germline CDR1 reads MDHEN; CDR2 reads SYDVKM. Trimming stripped 2 bases from V and 12 bases from J, with 6 bases between. The CDR3 region is CASSLIVQYF. For the CDR3, the DNA is TGTGCCAGCAGTTTAATAGTACAGTATTTT.

The rearrangement joins TRBV5-1 to TRBJ1-1; 8 bases agree with TRBD1. The junction had 7 bases not matched to a gene; V was cut back by 4 bases and J by 5 bases. The CDR3 consists of 14 residues. Germline V lookup: CDR1 SGHRS, CDR2 YFSETQ. CDR3 sequence: CASSTQGVKTEAFF. CDR3 coding DNA: TGCGCCAGCAGCACACAGGGGGTTAAGACTGAAGCTTTCTTT. The full variable domain, rest sourced from reference TRBV5-1 and TRBJ1-1, is KAGVTQTPRYLIKTRGQQVTLSCSPISGHRSVSWYQQTPGQGLQFLFEYFSETQRNKGNFPGRFSGRQFSNSRSEMNVSTLELGDSALYLCASSTQGVKTEAFFGQGTRLTVV.

This chain links TRBV21-1 with TRBJ1-2; the D call TRBD1 from the table was never checked on the DNA. TRBV21-1 corresponds to a pseudogene. The CDR3 has 16 amino acids. The CDR3: CASRGRGATSGHGYTF. As DNA, the CDR3 is TGTGCCAGCAGGGGAAGAGGGGCTACGTCAGGGCATGGCTACACCTTC.

By frequency in the sample, this clonotype is medium-sized. This chain links TRBV6-1 with TRBJ2-7; TRBD2 aligns across 11 bases. Germline-derived CDR1 and CDR2 are MNHNS and SASEGT. Trimming took 6 bases from V and 5 from J; bases not matched to a gene: 9. This CDR3 has 15 amino acids. The CDR3, as DNA: TGTGCCAGCAGAGAGAGACTAGCGGGATCCAACGAGCAGTACTTC. It codes for CASRERLAGSNEQYF.

The sample holds a few counts of this clonotype. The chain carries TRBV28 and TRBJ1-5; D is undetermined. The CDR3 sequence is 14 residues long. The germline CDR1 and CDR2 sequences are MDHEN and SYDVKM. Trimming took off 10 bases at V and 1 base at J, with 14 bases between the two ends. The CDR3 DNA reads as TGTGCCACCTTAAGACGAGGAAGCAATCAGCCCCAGCATTTT. Its translation is CATLRRGSNQPQHF.

This clonotype was counted between two and nine times. The chain links TRBV6-1 to TRBJ1-2; 7 nucleotides align to TRBD1. J lost 3 bases, V lost 5 bases, and 6 bases had no gene match. The CDR3 is 14 residues long. Germline CDR1 reads MNHNS; CDR2 reads SASEGT. The CDR3 nucleotides read TGTGCCAGCAGTAACATAGACAGGGACTATGGCTACACCTTC. Its protein is CASSNIDRDYGYTF.

By share, this clonotype counts as medium-sized. The chain joins TRBV6-5 to TRBJ2-5; no firm D call. Germline V gene data show CDR1 as MNHEY and CDR2 as SVGAGI. The ends were cut back, 0 bases at V and 2 bases at J, with 7 bases in the middle. The CDR3 runs to 14 residues. CDR3 in DNA: TGTGCCAGCAGTTACTCGGGCGCGCAAGAGACCCAGTACTTC. This sequence encodes CASSYSGAQETQYF.

This clonotype was detected only a few times. The rearrangement uses TRBV19 and TRBJ2-1, with D maybe TRBD2 (6 bases). This CDR3 contains 16 residues. Trimming removed 3 bases at V and 2 bases at J, with 14 bases between. Germline V gives CDR1 LNHDA, CDR2 SQIVND (reference sequence). The CDR3 is CASSILVGLTYNEQFF. The DNA of the CDR3 is TGTGCCAGTAGTATTCTTGTGGGACTGACCTACAATGAGCAGTTCTTC.

The table lists this clonotype with a few counts. J is TRBJ1-5 and V is TRBV6-1; TRBD1 agrees at 7 bases. Germline values: CDR1 MNHNS, CDR2 SASEGT. The V and J ends lost 6 bases and 1 base, in that order; junction bases with no gene match: 6. The CDR3 has 15 residues. The CDR3 DNA sequence: TGTGCCAGCAGAACCGACAGGGCAAGCAATCAGCCCCAGCATTTT. This sequence encodes CASRTDRASNQPQHF.